This passage covers 23 T cell receptor beta chains from one sample sequenced in a study of blood T cell repertoires in COVID-19 (dated by TCRdb to the early 2020s). Library construction relied on the immunoSEQ multiplex PCR assay. TCRdb limited this immuneACCESS table to in-frame rearrangements with V and J called. A share of clones is missing; checked studies link under half to unresolved V genes, and the rest is unexplained. This sample gives approximately 150,000 clones in total; roughly 90% of them show up just once. The ten largest clones take up about 1.6% of the sample. The sample was peripheral blood. The receptors originated from a human donor in a cohort sampled during active COVID-19.

The V gene is TRBV27, the J gene TRBJ2-7; 11 bases are a match to TRBD1. Germline-derived CDR1 and CDR2 are MNHEY and SMNVEV (reference sequence). There are 19 residues in the CDR3. V shed 2 bases and J 5 bases; nucleotides not matched to a gene: 17. The CDR3 sequence is CASSLTLPDRGRVSDEQYF. DNA of the CDR3: TGTGCCAGCAGTTTAACCCTACCGGACAGGGGGCGAGTCAGCGACGAGCAGTACTTC.

V and J are TRBV10-3 and TRBJ2-1, with 11 bases fitting TRBD1. The CDR3 runs 14 residues. V was clipped by 11 bases and J by 8 bases; unmatched bases: 11. Germline V gene sequence: CDR1 ENHRY, CDR2 SYGVKD. CDR3 residues: CALSGTGGLDEQFF. The CDR3 region has the DNA TGTGCCCTATCCGGGACAGGGGGTTTGGATGAGCAGTTCTTC.

The chain recombines TRBV5-1 with TRBJ2-7; D is possibly TRBD1 (5 bases). Germline assignment: CDR1 SGHRS and CDR2 YFSETQ. The germline V and J ends were trimmed by 4 bases and 1 base, with 15 bases remaining between them. CDR3 length equals 15 residues. In nucleotides, the CDR3 is TGCGCCAGCAGCCGGGCCCAGGGTGGGTCCTACGAGCAGTACTTC. Its protein product is CASSRAQGGSYEQYF.

This clone has a handful of counts. The chain recombines TRBV11-2 with TRBJ2-1; 8 nucleotides agree with TRBD2. Germline trimming cut 3 bases from V and 4 bases from J; bases unmatched to any gene: 2. The CDR3 length is 14 residues. The V gene's germline CDR1 is SGHAT and CDR2 FQNNGV. The chain's CDR3 is CASSLRGDYNEQFF. CDR3 nucleotides: TGTGCCAGCAGCTTGCGGGGGGATTACAATGAGCAGTTCTTC.

The chain recombines TRBV5-1 with TRBJ2-2, with 8 nucleotides matching TRBD1. V lost 2 bases and J lost 4; bases outside the gene matches: 4. This CDR3 is built from 15 residues. Germline-derived CDR1 and CDR2 are SGHRS and YFSETQ. This chain's CDR3 is CASSFATGATGELFF. The CDR3 region has the DNA TGCGCCAGCAGCTTCGCGACAGGGGCCACCGGGGAGCTGTTTTTT.

The CDR3 DNA reads TGTGCCAGCAGCCTGGACTACTCTGGGGCCAACGTCCTGACTTTC. Translating gives CASSLDYSGANVLTF. The chain combines TRBV5-4 with TRBJ2-6, with D possibly TRBD2 on 6 matching bases. Germline CDR1 SGHNT, CDR2 YYREEE (reference sequence). Trimming left V 4 bases short and J 0 bases short, with 8 bases between. CDR3 length: 15 amino acids.

V usage is TRBV19 and J usage is TRBJ2-7, with 7 bases that match TRBD2. Germline values: CDR1 LNHDA, CDR2 SQIVND (reference sequence). This CDR3 comprises 15 residues. Trimming took 2 bases from V and 4 from J; bases not matched to a gene: 8. The CDR3 coding sequence is TGTGCCAGTAGTATACTCGCGGGGGATCGATACGAGCAGTACTTC. It codes for CASSILAGDRYEQYF. Full variable domain (rest looked up from reference TRBV19 and TRBJ2-7): DGGITQSPKYLFRKEGQNVTLSCEQNLNHDAMYWYRQDPGQGLRLIYYSQIVNDFQKGDIAEGYSVSREKKESFPLTVTSAQKNPTAFYLCASSILAGDRYEQYFGPGTRLTVT.

The chain is built from TRBV6-1 and TRBJ2-7, with D perhaps matching TRBD2 (6 bases). With 0 bases removed from V and 6 bases from J, the gap between germline ends came to 15 bases. Germline lookup yields CDR1 MNHNS and CDR2 SASEGT. This CDR3 contains 15 residues. CDR3 loop: CASSEARRERREQYF. Here the CDR3 DNA reads TGTGCCAGCAGTGAAGCGCGGCGGGAAAGACGCGAGCAGTACTTC.

The V gene is TRBV5-6, the J gene TRBJ2-2; D is uncertain. Between the trimmed V and J ends, which lost 0 bases and 5 bases, there was a span of 5 bases. The CDR3 is 13 amino acids. Germline loops: CDR1 SGHDT, CDR2 YYEEEE. The CDR3, as DNA: TGTGCCAGCAGCTTGGTCACTACCGGGGAGCTGTTTTTT. It encodes CASSLVTTGELFF.

The chain carries TRBV9 and TRBJ2-1, with 9 bases aligning to TRBD1. There are 15 residues in the CDR3. CDR1 SGDLS and CDR2 YYNGEE come from the germline V gene. J was trimmed by 8 bases and V by 2 bases; bases with no gene match: 8. The CDR3 spells CASSVGTGIWDEQFF. CDR3 nucleotides: TGTGCCAGCAGCGTCGGGACAGGGATTTGGGATGAGCAGTTCTTC.

The chain links TRBV7-5 to TRBJ1-1; the table calls TRBD1, which could not be checked here. TRBV7-5 is given as a pseudogene. CDR3 length: 15 residues. The CDR3 DNA reads TGTGCCAGAAGCTTAGAACCAGGTCCAAACACTGAAGCTTTCTTT. Amino acid sequence: CARSLEPGPNTEAFF.

V usage is TRBV21-1 and J usage is TRBJ2-1; TRBD2 is the table's D call and was not checked against the DNA. TRBV21-1 is a recognized pseudogene. The CDR3 contains 18 residues. In nucleotides, the CDR3 is TGTGCCAGCAGCAAAGCGGGACTAGCGGGGTTACCTTACAATGAGCAGTTCTTC. Residues: CASSKAGLAGLPYNEQFF.

This clone was seen a single time. The chain couples TRBV5-4 to TRBJ2-5; 7 bases are shared with TRBD2. The CDR3 consists of 15 residues. The germline CDR1 and CDR2 sequences are SGHNT and YYREEE (reference sequence). With V trimmed by 4 bases and J by 1 base, 7 bases remained unmatched. The CDR3 region is CASSTASGLQETQYF. The CDR3 DNA sequence: TGTGCCAGCAGCACCGCTAGCGGCCTCCAAGAGACCCAGTACTTC.

The chain has TRBV7-9 and TRBJ2-3; D is undetermined. Per the germline V gene, CDR1 is SEHNR and CDR2 is FQNEAQ (reference sequence). Trimming shortened V by 6 bases and J by 0 bases, and 7 bases separated the two germline ends. This CDR3 contains 13 residues. In nucleotides, the CDR3 is TGTGCCAGCAGTAAATTTAGCACAGATACGCAGTATTTT. Its protein is CASSKFSTDTQYF.

This rearrangement joins TRBV19 to TRBJ1-4; TRBD1 agrees at 7 bases. The CDR3 runs 17 residues. Trimming cost V 1 base and J 7 bases; bases outside gene matches: 12. CDR1 LNHDA and CDR2 SQIVND come from the germline V gene (reference sequence). CDR3 DNA: TGTGCCAGTAGTATAGTACAGGGGCGATTTCGCGGTGAAAAACTGTTTTTT. It yields the protein CASSIVQGRFRGEKLFF.

This sequence joins TRBV29-1 and TRBJ2-7; 9 positions agree with TRBD2. The germline gives CDR1 SQVTM, CDR2 ANQGSEA. V was clipped by 5 bases and J by 5 bases; unmatched bases: 16. The CDR3 runs 16 residues. The CDR3: CSVMSVGASGVNEQYF. The CDR3 DNA sequence: TGCAGCGTTATGTCCGTCGGGGCTAGCGGGGTTAACGAGCAGTACTTC.

J is TRBJ2-7 and V is TRBV11-2, with 10 bases identical to TRBD1. CDR1 is SGHAT and CDR2 is FQNNGV in the germline V gene. The V and J ends lost 2 bases and 6 bases, in that order; junction bases with no gene match: 7. The CDR3 runs 15 residues. CDR3 protein: CASSLLGTGASEQYF. The CDR3 nucleotides read TGTGCCAGCAGCTTACTCGGGACAGGGGCCTCCGAGCAGTACTTC.

In its sample, this clone was seen a few times. The J gene is TRBJ1-2, the V gene TRBV7-9; 7 nucleotides align to TRBD1. This CDR3 has 15 residues. The germline CDR1 and CDR2 sequences are SEHNR and FQNEAQ (reference sequence). J lost 4 bases, V lost 0 bases, and 5 bases had no gene match. The CDR3 DNA sequence: TGTGCCAGCAGCTTAGCGGGACAGTACGCCTATGGCTACACCTTC. This translates into CASSLAGQYAYGYTF.

The chain links TRBV9 to TRBJ2-5; a weak D match, TRBD1 (6 bases). CDR3 length: 14 amino acids. V was shortened by 4 bases and J by 2 bases, with 12 bases between the two germline ends. CDR1 and CDR2 from the germline V gene are SGDLS and YYNGEE. The CDR3 region is CASSPWGRQETQYF. In DNA form, the CDR3 reads TGTGCCAGCAGCCCCTGGGGGCGGCAAGAGACCCAGTACTTC.

The genes are TRBV6-5 and TRBJ2-5; 12 positions match TRBD1. Unmatched junction bases numbered 5, after V lost 2 bases and J lost 4 bases. The CDR3 contains 16 residues. Germline assignment: CDR1 MNHEY and CDR2 SVGAGI. DNA for the CDR3: TGTGCCAGCAGTTACCTCGGGACAGGGGGCGGAGAGACCCAGTACTTC. Translation gives CASSYLGTGGGETQYF.

The V and J genes are TRBV7-2 and TRBJ2-3; 10 bases fit TRBD2. V gave up 1 base and J gave up 2 bases; unmatched junction bases: 9. Germline V gene data show CDR1 as SGHTA and CDR2 as FQGNSA. This CDR3 is 18 amino acids long. The CDR3 reads CASSLVGRLAGYTDTQYF. In DNA form, the CDR3 reads TGTGCCAGCAGCTTAGTAGGCCGACTAGCGGGTTACACAGATACGCAGTATTTT.

V gene TRBV6-5 combines with J gene TRBJ1-2, with unresolved D. CDR3 size: 15 residues. The V gene's germline CDR1 is MNHEY and CDR2 SVGAGI. V lost 1 base and J 7 bases, leaving 16 bases between the germline ends. CDR3 DNA sequence: TGTGCCAGCAGTTACTTTCGGGGAAGCACGTCTGGCTACACCTTC. Its protein product is CASSYFRGSTSGYTF.

The V call is TRBV7-2, the J call TRBJ2-5; the D gene is possibly TRBD2 (6 bases). The V end was cut by 5 bases, the J end by 5 bases, with 15 bases between. CDR1 is SGHTA, CDR2 FQGNSA, per germline. There are 14 residues in the CDR3. Here the CDR3 reads CASSPRTNGETQYF. As DNA, the CDR3 is TGTGCCAGCAGCCCCCGGACTAACGGTGAGACCCAGTACTTC.